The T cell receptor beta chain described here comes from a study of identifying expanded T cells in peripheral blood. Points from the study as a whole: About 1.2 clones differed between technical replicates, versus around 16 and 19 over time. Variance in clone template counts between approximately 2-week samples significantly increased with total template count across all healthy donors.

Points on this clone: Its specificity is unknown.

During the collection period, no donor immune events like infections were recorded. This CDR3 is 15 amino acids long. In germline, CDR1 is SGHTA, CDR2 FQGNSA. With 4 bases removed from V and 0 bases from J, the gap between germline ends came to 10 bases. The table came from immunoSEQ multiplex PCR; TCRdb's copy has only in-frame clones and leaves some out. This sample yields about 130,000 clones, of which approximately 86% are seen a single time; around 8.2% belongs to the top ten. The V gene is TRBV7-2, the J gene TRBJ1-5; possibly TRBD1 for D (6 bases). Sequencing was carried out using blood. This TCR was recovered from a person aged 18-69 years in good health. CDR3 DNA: TGTGCCAGCAGCTCGGAGGGACATAGCAATCAGCCCCAGCATTTT. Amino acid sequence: CASSSEGHSNQPQHF.